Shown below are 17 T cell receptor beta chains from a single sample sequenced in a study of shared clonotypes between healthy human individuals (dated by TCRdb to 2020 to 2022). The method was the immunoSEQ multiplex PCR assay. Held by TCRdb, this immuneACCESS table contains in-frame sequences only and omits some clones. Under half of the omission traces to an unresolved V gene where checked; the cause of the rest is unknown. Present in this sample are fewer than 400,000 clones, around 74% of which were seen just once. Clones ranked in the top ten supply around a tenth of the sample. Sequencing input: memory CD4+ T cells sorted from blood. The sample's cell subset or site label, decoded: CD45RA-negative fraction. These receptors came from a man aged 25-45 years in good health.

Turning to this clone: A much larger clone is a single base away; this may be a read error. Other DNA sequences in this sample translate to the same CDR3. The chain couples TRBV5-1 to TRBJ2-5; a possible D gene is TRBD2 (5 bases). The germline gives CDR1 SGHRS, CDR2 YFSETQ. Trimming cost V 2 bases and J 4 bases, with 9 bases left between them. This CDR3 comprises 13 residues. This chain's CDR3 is CASSFGVGETQYF. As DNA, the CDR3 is TGCGCCAGCAGCTTCGGGGTCGGAGAGACCCAGTACTTC.

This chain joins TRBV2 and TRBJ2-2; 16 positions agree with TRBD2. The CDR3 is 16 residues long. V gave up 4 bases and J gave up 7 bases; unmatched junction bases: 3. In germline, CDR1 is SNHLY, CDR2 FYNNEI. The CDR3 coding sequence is TGTGCCAGCAGTGGGGGACTAGCGGGAGGGTTCGGGGAGCTGTTTTTT. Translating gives CASSGGLAGGFGELFF.

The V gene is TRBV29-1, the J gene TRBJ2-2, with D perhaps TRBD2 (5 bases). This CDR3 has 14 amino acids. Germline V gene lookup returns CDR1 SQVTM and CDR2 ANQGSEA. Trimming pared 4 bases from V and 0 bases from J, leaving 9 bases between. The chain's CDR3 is CSVVGSANTGELFF. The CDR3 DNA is TGCAGCGTTGTGGGGAGTGCGAACACCGGGGAGCTGTTTTTT.

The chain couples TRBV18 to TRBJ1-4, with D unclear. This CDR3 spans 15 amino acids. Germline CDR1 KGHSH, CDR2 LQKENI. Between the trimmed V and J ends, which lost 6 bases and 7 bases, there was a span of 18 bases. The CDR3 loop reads CASSPLGVGSEKLFF. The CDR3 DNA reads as TGTGCCAGCTCCCCCCTCGGGGTGGGGAGTGAAAAACTGTTTTTT.

The CDR3, as DNA: TGTGCCAGCTCACTTCTAAGCGGGAGGCGGGCAGATACGCAGTATTTT. Its translation: CASSLLSGRRADTQYF. The gene calls are TRBV18 and TRBJ2-3; 9 bases match TRBD2. The junction had 9 bases not matched to a gene; V was cut back by 4 bases and J by 4 bases. The CDR3 is 16 amino acids. From germline, CDR1 is KGHSH and CDR2 LQKENI.

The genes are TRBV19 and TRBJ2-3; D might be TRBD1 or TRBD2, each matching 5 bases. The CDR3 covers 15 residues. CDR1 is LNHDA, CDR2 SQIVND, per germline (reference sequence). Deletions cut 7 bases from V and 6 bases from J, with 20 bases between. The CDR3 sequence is CASTLGTVLGDTQYF. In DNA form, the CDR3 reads TGTGCCAGTACCCTAGGGACGGTTTTAGGTGATACGCAGTATTTT.

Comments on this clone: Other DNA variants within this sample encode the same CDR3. CDR3 sequence: CASSADRGDTEAFF. CDR3 in DNA: TGTGCCAGCAGCGCGGACAGGGGGGACACTGAAGCTTTCTTT. This chain uses TRBV9 with TRBJ1-1, with TRBD1 matching over 10 bases. The CDR3 length is 14 residues. Looked up from germline, CDR1 is SGDLS and CDR2 is YYNGEE. The ends lost 3 bases at V and 3 bases at J; junction bases unmatched: 2.

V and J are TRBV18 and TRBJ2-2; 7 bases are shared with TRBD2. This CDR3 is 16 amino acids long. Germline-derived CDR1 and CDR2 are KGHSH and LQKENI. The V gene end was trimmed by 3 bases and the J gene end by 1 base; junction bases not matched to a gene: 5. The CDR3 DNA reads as TGTGCCAGCTCACCGGCGGCGGGAGTGAACACCGGGGAGCTGTTTTTT. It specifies CASSPAAGVNTGELFF.

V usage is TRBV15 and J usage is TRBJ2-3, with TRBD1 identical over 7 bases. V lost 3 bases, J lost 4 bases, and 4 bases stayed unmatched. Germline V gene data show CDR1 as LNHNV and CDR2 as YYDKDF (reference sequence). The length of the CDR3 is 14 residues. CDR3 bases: TGTGCCACCAGCAGGGGACAGATCCCAGATACGCAGTATTTT. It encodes CATSRGQIPDTQYF.

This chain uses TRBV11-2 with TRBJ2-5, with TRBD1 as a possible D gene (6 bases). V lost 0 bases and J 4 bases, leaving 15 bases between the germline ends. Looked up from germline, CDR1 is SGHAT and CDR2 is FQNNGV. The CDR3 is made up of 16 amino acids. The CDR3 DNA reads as TGTGCCAGCAGCTTAGACGCCGGACTCAGGGGAGAGACCCAGTACTTC. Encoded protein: CASSLDAGLRGETQYF.

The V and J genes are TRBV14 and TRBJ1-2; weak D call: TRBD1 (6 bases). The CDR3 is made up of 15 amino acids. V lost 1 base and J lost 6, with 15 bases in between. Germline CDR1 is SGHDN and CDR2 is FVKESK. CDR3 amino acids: CASSQAGGAVHGYTF. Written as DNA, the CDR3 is TGTGCCAGCAGCCAAGCGGGGGGGGCCGTTCATGGCTACACCTTC.

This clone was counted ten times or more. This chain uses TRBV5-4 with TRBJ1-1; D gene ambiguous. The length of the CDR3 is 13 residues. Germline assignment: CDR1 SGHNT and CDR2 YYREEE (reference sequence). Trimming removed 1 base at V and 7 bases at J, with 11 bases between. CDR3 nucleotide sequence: TGTGCCAGCAGCTTGATCCATGAGAATGAAGCTTTCTTT. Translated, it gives CASSLIHENEAFF.

The CDR3 is CASSQEASGRPPFSYEQYF. The CDR3, as DNA: TGCGCCAGCAGCCAAGAAGCAAGCGGGAGGCCCCCTTTCTCCTACGAGCAGTACTTC. The V call is TRBV4-3, the J call TRBJ2-7; 9 bases are a match to TRBD2. V lost 0 bases and J lost 0; bases outside the gene matches: 12. This CDR3 has 19 amino acids. The germline V gene encodes CDR1 LGHNA and CDR2 YSLEER.

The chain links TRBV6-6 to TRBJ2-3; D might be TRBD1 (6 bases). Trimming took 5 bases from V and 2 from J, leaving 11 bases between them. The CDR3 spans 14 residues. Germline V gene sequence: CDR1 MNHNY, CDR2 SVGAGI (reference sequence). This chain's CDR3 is CASSHGQFTDTQYF. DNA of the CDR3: TGTGCCAGCAGTCACGGACAGTTCACAGATACGCAGTATTTT.

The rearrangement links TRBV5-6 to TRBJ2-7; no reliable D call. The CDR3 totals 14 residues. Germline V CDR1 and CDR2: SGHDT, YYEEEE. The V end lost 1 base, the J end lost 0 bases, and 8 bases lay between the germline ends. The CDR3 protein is CASSLSFHSYEQYF. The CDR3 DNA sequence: TGTGCCAGCAGCTTGTCTTTTCACTCCTACGAGCAGTACTTC.

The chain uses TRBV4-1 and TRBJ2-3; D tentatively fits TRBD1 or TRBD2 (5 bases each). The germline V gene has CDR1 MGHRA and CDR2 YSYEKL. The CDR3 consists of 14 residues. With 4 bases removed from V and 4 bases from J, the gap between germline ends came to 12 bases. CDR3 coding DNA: TGCGCCAGCAGCCTACAGGTGGGGGCAGATACGCAGTATTTT. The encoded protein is CASSLQVGADTQYF.

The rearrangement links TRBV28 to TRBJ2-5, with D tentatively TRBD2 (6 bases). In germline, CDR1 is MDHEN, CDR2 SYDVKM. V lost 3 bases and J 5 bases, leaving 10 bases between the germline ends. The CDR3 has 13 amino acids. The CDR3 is CASSLGRWETQYF. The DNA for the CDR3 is TGTGCCAGCAGTTTGGGGAGGTGGGAGACCCAGTACTTC. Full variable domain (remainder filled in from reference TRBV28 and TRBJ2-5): DVKVTQSSRYLVKRTGEKVFLECVQDMDHENMFWYRQDPGLGLRLIYFSYDVKMKEKGDIPEGYSVSREKKERFSLILESASTNQTSMYLCASSLGRWETQYFGPGTRLLVL.